This paragraph reports one TCR delta chain. What it binds is not known. This sample is drawn from a study of Vδ1+ human thymocytes. General study findings and limits: Thymic delta-chain repertoires held roughly 18% Vdelta2 sequences and few Vdelta3, despite high sort purity. Highly polyclonal TRG and TRD repertoires with Gaussian CDR3 length distributions appeared in thymus. Bulk data may be misread because of unexpected Vdelta2 sequences.

The sorted cells were CD3+ Vdelta1+ Vdelta2- thymocytes from alphabeta-depleted thymus. CDR1 is TSWWSYY, CDR2 QGS, per germline. The trim removed 1 base at V and 8 bases at J, leaving 20 bases unmatched. CDR3 size: 19 residues. Extracted RNA was reverse transcribed into cDNA. The CDR3 regions were amplified by multiplex PCR from V-gene primers to a constant-region primer. TCRdb reanalysed the multiplex PCR reads with CATT. Among 20,000 to 25,000 delta-chain clones listed, 8.1% were seen once. The rearrangement joins TRDV1 to TRDJ1; 9 bases are a match to TRDD3. Sequences were obtained from Vdelta1+ gamma-delta thymocytes from the thymus. Described subset: FACS-sorted CD3+ TCRalphabeta- TCRVdelta1+ TCRVdelta2- thymocytes. The sequence was collected from a child less than two years old who had congenital heart surgery. CDR3 region: CALGEPTPSLVGDRFKLIF. For the CDR3, the DNA is TGTGCTCTTGGGGAACCAACTCCTTCCCTAGTGGGGGATAGATTCAAACTCATCTTT.